The rows below give T cell receptor beta chains drawn from one sample of a study of siplizumab effects on memory and regulatory T cells. Some clones are missing from TCRdb's copy, which holds only in-frame ones; the method was immunoSEQ multiplex PCR. In the table there are tens of thousands of clones, approximately 96% of which are singletons. Specimen: naive CD4+ T cells sorted from blood. These receptors were obtained from a human donor in good health. Each CDR3 is given with its conserved first and last residue. A D gene is named only where the DNA matches it firmly. Expanded clones are given a class, and other clones once, few, many or no size at all.

D gene	V gene	CDR3 length	clone size	J gene	CDR3 DNA	CDR3 protein
NA	TRBV20-1	10	NA	TRBJ2-7	TGCAGTGCTAGAGACCGCGAGCAGTACTTC	CSARDREQYF
NA	TRBV4-3	15	NA	TRBJ2-7	TGCGCCAGCAGCCCTTCCGGGGGATTAGGCTACGAGCAGTACTTC	CASSPSGGLGYEQYF
TRBD1	TRBV6-5	13	NA	TRBJ1-1	TGTGCCAGCAGTCATCGACAGGGGGCTGAAGCTTTCTTT	CASSHRQGAEAFF
NA	TRBV9	14	NA	TRBJ1-1	TGTGCCAGCAGCGTAGATCACCGAGGGACTGAAGCTTTCTTT	CASSVDHRGTEAFF
TRBD1	TRBV5-1	15	NA	TRBJ2-7	TGCGCCAGCAGCCTTAAGACAGGGAGTGGTTACGAGCAGTACTTC	CASSLKTGSGYEQYF
NA	TRBV7-2	13	NA	TRBJ2-1	TGTGCCAGCAGCTATGGGCCTCACAATGAGCAGTTCTTC	CASSYGPHNEQFF
NA	TRBV28	13	NA	TRBJ1-2	TGTGCCAGCAGTTTAATCCCAGAGGATGGCTACACCTTC	CASSLIPEDGYTF
NA	TRBV6-6	14	NA	TRBJ1-4	TGTGCCAGCAGCAAGGTCAGGGAGAATGAAAAACTGTTTTTT	CASSKVRENEKLFF
TRBD1	TRBV6-6	14	NA	TRBJ1-2	TGTGCCAGCAGTGTTGGACAGGGTTCGTATGGCTACACCTTC	CASSVGQGSYGYTF
TRBD1	TRBV5-4	15	once	TRBJ2-7	TGTGCCAGCAGCTCGCCCGGGACAGAGGCCTACGAGCAGTACTTC	CASSSPGTEAYEQYF
NA	TRBV7-9	15	NA	TRBJ2-1	TGTGCCAGCAGCTCCGGCATGGGGGGGCGGAATGAGCAGTTCTTC	CASSSGMGGRNEQFF
NA	TRBV5-4	14	NA	TRBJ2-7	TGTGCCAGCAGCAGGGACCTGGGGGCGGAGGAGCAGTACTTC	CASSRDLGAEEQYF
NA	TRBV7-9	15	NA	TRBJ2-3	TGTGCCAGCAGTCTTACCCGCACTAGCACAGATACGCAGTATTTT	CASSLTRTSTDTQYF
NA	TRBV5-5	16	NA	TRBJ2-1	TGTGCCAGCAGCTTGGCCCGGGGGAACTCCTACAATGAGCAGTTCTTC	CASSLARGNSYNEQFF
TRBD1	TRBV6-1	15	NA	TRBJ1-1	TGTGCCAGCAGTCCCGTCTTTTCCGGGACAGGGATAGCTTTCTTT	CASSPVFSGTGIAFF
TRBD2	TRBV7-8	18	NA	TRBJ2-1	TGTGCCAGCAGCCGTTATTCCGGGACTAGCGGGATCTACAATGAGCAGTTCTTC	CASSRYSGTSGIYNEQFF
TRBD1	TRBV27	14	NA	TRBJ1-1	TGTGCCAGCAGCCGCGAGACAGGGGTCACTGAAGCTTTCTTT	CASSRETGVTEAFF
TRBD1	TRBV6-5	16	NA	TRBJ1-2	TGTGCCAGCAGTTCCCTCTGGACAGGGGGAACCGATGGCTACACCTTC	CASSSLWTGGTDGYTF
NA	TRBV5-4	15	NA	TRBJ1-2	TGTGCCAGCAGCTCCCAACTACAGGGTCTCGATGGCTACACCTTC	CASSSQLQGLDGYTF
TRBD2	TRBV5-1	15	NA	TRBJ2-1	TGCGCCAGCAGCATCCCTAGCGGTGACTACAATGAGCAGTTCTTC	CASSIPSGDYNEQFF
NA	TRBV13	15	NA	TRBJ2-7	TGTGCCAGCAGCTTAACCTACAGGTCGACCTACGAGCAGTACTTC	CASSLTYRSTYEQYF
TRBD1	TRBV6-1	14	NA	TRBJ2-7	TGTGCCAGCAGTGCTAGACAGGGGGCGCCCGAGCAGTACTTC	CASSARQGAPEQYF
TRBD2	TRBV6-5	15	once	TRBJ2-7	TGTGCCAGCAGCCAACCGACTAGCGGGACCTACGAGCAGTACTTC	CASSQPTSGTYEQYF
NA	TRBV27	16	NA	TRBJ1-2	TGTGCCAGCAGTCCCCAGATGCGGGGGGCAGACTATGGCTACACCTTC	CASSPQMRGADYGYTF
NA	TRBV10-1	15	NA	TRBJ2-3	TGCGCCAGCAGTGAGGAGTACAGGTTTAATGATACGCAGTATTTT	CASSEEYRFNDTQYF
NA	TRBV4-2	17	NA	TRBJ2-7	TGTGCCAGCAGCCGAGGACCTCCTGGTGGAGGGGTGTACGAGCAGTACTTC	CASSRGPPGGGVYEQYF
NA	TRBV13	14	once	TRBJ1-6	TGTGCCAGCAGCTTAAAGAAGGCGTTATCACCCCTCCACTTT	CASSLKKALSPLHF
NA	TRBV7-8	14	once	TRBJ1-2	TGTGCCAGCAGCTTAATCCAGGGCAATAAAGGCTACACCTTC	CASSLIQGNKGYTF
NA	TRBV7-9	15	NA	TRBJ1-5	TGTGCCAGCAGCTTTGAAGCGGCTGGCAATCAGCCCCAGCATTTT	CASSFEAAGNQPQHF
NA	TRBV6-5	12	NA	TRBJ1-2	TGTGCCAGCCGAAGACAGAACTATGGCTACACCTTC	CASRRQNYGYTF
TRBD1	TRBV7-2	18	NA	TRBJ1-5	TGTGCCAGCAGCTCACAGGGGTTGTTATCTGCGAGCAATCAGCCCCAGCATTTT	CASSSQGLLSASNQPQHF
NA	TRBV4-1	16	NA	TRBJ1-4	TGCGCCAGCAGCCAGGAACAGAGTATGGGAAGGGAAAAACTGTTTTTT	CASSQEQSMGREKLFF
NA	TRBV28	15	NA	TRBJ1-6	TGTGCCAGCAGTCTAGGAACTTTGGGCAATTCACCCCTCCACTTT	CASSLGTLGNSPLHF
NA	TRBV7-6	13	few	TRBJ1-1	TGTGCCAGCAGCTTAGCGGGGGCCGCTGAAGCTTTCTTT	CASSLAGAAEAFF
NA	TRBV6-6	13	NA	TRBJ1-1	TGTGCCAGCAGTTCTCCTAGGGATACTGAAGCTTTCTTT	CASSSPRDTEAFF
NA	TRBV28	13	NA	TRBJ2-5	TGTGCCAGCAGTTTATGGGAGGAGCGGGCCCAGTACTTC	CASSLWEERAQYF
NA	TRBV20-1	11	NA	TRBJ1-1	TGCAGTGTTCCGGGAAACACTGAAGCTTTCTTT	CSVPGNTEAFF
NA	TRBV2	14	NA	TRBJ1-1	TGTGCCAGCAAGGTGCGACAGGTGAACACTGAAGCTTTCTTT	CASKVRQVNTEAFF
NA	TRBV10-3	16	NA	TRBJ2-7	TGTGCCCCCCCAGGGCCGGGCCAGCTTAGCTCCTACGAGCAGTACTTC	CAPPGPGQLSSYEQYF
NA	TRBV6-5	15	NA	TRBJ1-1	TGTGCCAGCAGTTCCCCAGACACCGGAGACACTGAAGCTTTCTTT	CASSSPDTGDTEAFF
NA	TRBV12-5	14	NA	TRBJ1-4	TGTGCTAGTGGTTTAGGGGGAACTAATGAAAAACTGTTTTTT	CASGLGGTNEKLFF
NA	TRBV4-3	15	NA	TRBJ2-3	TGCGCCAGCAGCCAAGGGCAGTCCCCCACAGATACGCAGTATTTT	CASSQGQSPTDTQYF
NA	TRBV6-6	11	NA	TRBJ2-7	TGTGCCACCGGGGGGCCGCCCGAGCAGTACTTC	CATGGPPEQYF
NA	TRBV27	16	NA	TRBJ1-6	TGTGCCAGCAGTTTATCGACGGCATCTTATAATTCACCCCTCCACTTT	CASSLSTASYNSPLHF
TRBD2	TRBV15	16	NA	TRBJ2-3	TGTGCCACCAGCCCTGGACTAGCGGGGGGGCGAGATACGCAGTATTTT	CATSPGLAGGRDTQYF
TRBD1	TRBV15	15	NA	TRBJ2-5	TGTGCCACCAGCAGACTTAGGACAGGGGCAGAGACCCAGTACTTC	CATSRLRTGAETQYF
NA	TRBV11-2	16	NA	TRBJ2-4	TGTGCCAGCAGCTTACGCGATACAATAGCCAAAAACATTCAGTACTTC	CASSLRDTIAKNIQYF
TRBD1	TRBV7-9	16	NA	TRBJ1-2	TGTGCCAGCACCACCCAACAGGGGACCCCAGGTTATGGCTACACCTTC	CASTTQQGTPGYGYTF
NA	TRBV29-1	14	once	TRBJ1-3	TGCAGCGTTCAGAGAGGAGACTCTGGAAACACCATATATTTT	CSVQRGDSGNTIYF
TRBD1	TRBV9	15	once	TRBJ1-1	TGTGCCAGCAACTACGGCCGGGACAGGGTTGCTGAAGCTTTCTTT	CASNYGRDRVAEAFF
TRBD2	TRBV7-9	16	once	TRBJ2-1	TGTGCCAGCAGCTGGACAAGCGGGGGGGCCGGAAATGAGCAGTTCTTC	CASSWTSGGAGNEQFF
TRBD1	TRBV7-2	15	NA	TRBJ1-1	TGTGCCAGCAGCTTATGGGGACAGTCGGGCACTGAAGCTTTCTTT	CASSLWGQSGTEAFF
NA	TRBV27	13	NA	TRBJ2-7	TGTGCCAGCAGTTCCCGGGACACCTACGAGCAGTACTTC	CASSSRDTYEQYF
NA	TRBV9	15	NA	TRBJ1-1	TGTGCCAGCAGCGCGAGGGGAGAATTGAACACTGAAGCTTTCTTT	CASSARGELNTEAFF
NA	TRBV30	14	NA	TRBJ1-4	TGTGCCTGGAGTTACCGGGGGGGCAATGAAAAACTGTTTTTT	CAWSYRGGNEKLFF
TRBD2	TRBV2	14	NA	TRBJ2-7	TGTGCCAGCAGTGAAGCGAAGCGCGGGGGGGCATTGTACTTC	CASSEAKRGGALYF
TRBD1	TRBV19	11	NA	TRBJ2-3	TGTGCCAGTAGTGTAACAGGGGAGAGGGTCTTT	CASSVTGERVF
NA	TRBV6-4	14	NA	TRBJ2-6	TGTGCCAGCAGTGGGGAGGCTGGGGCCAACGTCCTGACTTTC	CASSGEAGANVLTF
NA	TRBV10-3	14	NA	TRBJ2-3	TGTGCCATCAGTGAGTCCCAGAGCACAGATACGCAGTATTTT	CAISESQSTDTQYF
NA	TRBV7-2	13	NA	TRBJ1-2	TGTGCCAGCAGCTTGCAAGGTCTGGATGGCTACACCTTC	CASSLQGLDGYTF